The sequence of this TCR beta chain was determined in a study of spatial heterogeneity in lung cancer. In the study overall: Alpha-chain sequences were consistently detected in smaller numbers than beta-chain sequences. Combinations of a unique TCR and a UMI were tallied in raw reads, and on average each appeared more than ten times.

Every TCR cDNA molecule bore a unique molecular identifier. TCRdb reprocessed the 5' RACE reads with MiXCR, giving one entry per CDR3 protein. Seen here are fewer than 10,000 distinct CDR3 sequences, less than 8.5% observed once, and the top ten hold roughly a sixth. There are 17 residues in the CDR3. Germline loops: CDR1 LGHNA, CDR2 YNFKEQ. V lost 1 base and J lost 6; bases outside the gene matches: 9. Time point meaning: sample taken at primary tumor resection. The donors comprised about 69 untreated early-stage non-small cell lung cancer patients. This clonotype is medium-sized within its sample. As yet, its antigen is unknown. This beta chain was picked up by a library intended for alpha chains and is off target, so its count carries little meaning. Study-wide results and limits: Tumoral mutation counts were tracked by counts of expanded intratumoral alpha and beta TCRs.

This receptor was taken from a female donor with early-stage non-small cell lung cancer. This specimen consisted of lung tumor tissue, obtained at surgery. The gene calls are TRBV4-2 and TRBJ2-1; TRBD2 agrees at 10 bases. This CDR3 reads CASSQVPSGRGTNEQFF. Written as DNA, the CDR3 is TGTGCCAGCAGCCAAGTACCTAGCGGGAGAGGTACCAATGAGCAGTTCTTC.